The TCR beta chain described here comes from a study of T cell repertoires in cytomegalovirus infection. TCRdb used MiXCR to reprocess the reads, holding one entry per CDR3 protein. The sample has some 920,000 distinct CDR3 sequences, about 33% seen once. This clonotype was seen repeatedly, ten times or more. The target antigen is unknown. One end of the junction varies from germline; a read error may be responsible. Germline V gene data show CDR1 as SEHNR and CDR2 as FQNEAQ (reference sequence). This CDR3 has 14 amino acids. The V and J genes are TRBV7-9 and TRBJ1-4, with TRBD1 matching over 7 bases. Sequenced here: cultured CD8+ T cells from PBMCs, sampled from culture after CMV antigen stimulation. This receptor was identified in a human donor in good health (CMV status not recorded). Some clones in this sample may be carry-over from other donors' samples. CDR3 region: CASSFTGTVSTLLF. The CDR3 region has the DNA TGTGCCAGCAGCTTCACCGGGACAGTTAGTACTCTGTTATTT. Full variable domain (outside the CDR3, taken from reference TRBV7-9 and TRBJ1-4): DTGVSQNPRHKITKRGQNVTFRCDPISEHNRLYWYRQTLGQGPEFLTYFQNEAQLEKSRLLSDRFSAERPKGSFSTLEIQRTEQGDSAMYLCASSFTGTVSTLLFGSGTQLSVL.